This record looks at one TCR beta chain sequence and its context. The antigen is undetermined. The CDR3 has 16 residues. V lost 4 bases and J 0 bases, leaving 13 bases between the germline ends. Germline V CDR1 and CDR2: SGHAT, FQNNGV. TCRdb analysed the reads with MiXCR anew, one entry per CDR3 protein. The sample records approximately 500,000 distinct CDR3 sequences, around 11% being singletons. These data come from a study of T cell repertoires in cytomegalovirus infection. Study-level information: CMV infection plus the matching HLA type was flagged by public TCR beta signatures.

Study outcomes and limitations: The ex vivo response showed dominance by HLA-C-restricted CMV-specific TCR beta clonotypes. Cumulative public TCR beta family frequency identified CMV carriers with the relevant HLA.

What was sequenced was PBMCs. The clonotype originates from a human donor in good health (CMV status not recorded). Some clones in this sample may be carry-over from other donors' samples. This sequence joins TRBV11-2 and TRBJ2-1; tentatively, D is TRBD2 (6 bases). The chain's CDR3 is CASSSTHGSSYNEQFF. The DNA of the CDR3 is TGTGCCAGCAGCTCCACACACGGGAGCTCCTACAATGAGCAGTTCTTC.